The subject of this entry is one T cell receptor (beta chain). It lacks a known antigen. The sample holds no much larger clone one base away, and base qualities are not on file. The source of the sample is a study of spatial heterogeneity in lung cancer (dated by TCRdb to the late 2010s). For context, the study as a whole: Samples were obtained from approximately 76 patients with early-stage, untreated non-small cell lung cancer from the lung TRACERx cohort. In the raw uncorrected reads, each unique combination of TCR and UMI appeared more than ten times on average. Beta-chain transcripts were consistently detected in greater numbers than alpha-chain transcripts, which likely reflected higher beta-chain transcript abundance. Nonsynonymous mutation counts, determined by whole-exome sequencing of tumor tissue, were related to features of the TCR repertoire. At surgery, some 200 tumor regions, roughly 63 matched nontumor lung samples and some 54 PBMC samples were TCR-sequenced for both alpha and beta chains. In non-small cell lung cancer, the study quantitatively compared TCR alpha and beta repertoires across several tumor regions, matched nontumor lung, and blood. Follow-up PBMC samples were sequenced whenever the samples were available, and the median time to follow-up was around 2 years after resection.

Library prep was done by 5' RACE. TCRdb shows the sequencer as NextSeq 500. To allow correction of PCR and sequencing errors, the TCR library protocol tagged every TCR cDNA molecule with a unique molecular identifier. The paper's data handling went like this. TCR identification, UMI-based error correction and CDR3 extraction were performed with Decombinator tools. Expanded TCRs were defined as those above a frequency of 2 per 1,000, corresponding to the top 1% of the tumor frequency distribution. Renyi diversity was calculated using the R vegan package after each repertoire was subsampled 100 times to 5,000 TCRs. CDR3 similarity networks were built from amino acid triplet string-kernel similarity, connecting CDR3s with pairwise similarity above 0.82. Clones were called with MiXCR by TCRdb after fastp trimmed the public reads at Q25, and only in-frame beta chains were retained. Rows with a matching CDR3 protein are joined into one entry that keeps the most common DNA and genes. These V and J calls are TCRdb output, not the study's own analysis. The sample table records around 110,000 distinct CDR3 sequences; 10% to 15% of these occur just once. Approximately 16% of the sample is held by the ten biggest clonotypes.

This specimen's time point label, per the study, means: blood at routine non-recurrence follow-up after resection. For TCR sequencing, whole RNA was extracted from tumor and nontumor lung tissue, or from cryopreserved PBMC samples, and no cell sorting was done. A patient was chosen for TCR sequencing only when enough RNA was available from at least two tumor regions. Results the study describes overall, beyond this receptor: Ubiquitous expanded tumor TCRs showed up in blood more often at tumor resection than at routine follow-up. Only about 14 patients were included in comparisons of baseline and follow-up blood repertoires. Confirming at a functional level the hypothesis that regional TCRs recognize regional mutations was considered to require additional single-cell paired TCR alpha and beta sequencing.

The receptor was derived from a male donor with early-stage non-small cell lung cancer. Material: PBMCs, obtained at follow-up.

Here the CDR3 is given as CASSSNQPNTEAFF. The nucleotide sequence is TGTGCCAGCAGCTCCAACCAGCCAAACACTGAAGCTTTCTTT. The sequence joins TRBV7-2 to TRBJ1-1, with the D gene call left open. Reading the germline V gene gives CDR1 SGHTA and CDR2 FQGNSA. V drops 4 bases and J drops 2 bases, leaving 11 bases in between. The CDR3 measures 14 amino acids from cysteine to phenylalanine. Only CDR3 DNA is held: 42 bases, read in frame from base 1.